These 16 T cell receptor beta chains originate from one sample sequenced in a study of tumor-infiltrating lymphocytes in oesophageal squamous cell carcinoma. TCRdb independently ran MiXCR on the PCR reads; one entry per CDR3 protein. The sample holds over 20,000 distinct CDR3 sequences, roughly two fifths seen once. Sequenced material: esophageal tumor tissue. The receptors come from a male donor with esophageal squamous cell carcinoma.

By sample fraction, this clonotype is medium-sized (0.01 to 0.1%). The chain employs TRBV7-8 and TRBJ2-7; 7 nucleotides agree with TRBD2. V shed 3 bases and J 7 bases; nucleotides not matched to a gene: 12. The length of the CDR3 is 15 residues. CDR1 and CDR2 (germline): SGHVS, FQNEAQ. CDR3 residues: CASSLLRDYRHEQYF. In nucleotides, the CDR3 is TGTGCCAGCAGCTTGCTCCGGGACTACCGTCATGAGCAGTACTTC.

The V and J genes are TRBV7-2 and TRBJ2-7, with 13 bases lining up with TRBD2. The J call may be incorrect, as the DNA end agrees better with TRBJ2-5. CDR1 is SGHTA and CDR2 is FQGNSA in the germline V gene. The CDR3 loop spans 17 amino acids. The CDR3 sequence: CASSLGTSGTLQETQYF. The DNA of the CDR3 is TGTGCCAGCAGCCTTGGGACTAGCGGGACCTTACAAGAGACCCAGTACTTC.

A note on this clonotype: One junction end does not reproduce the germline sequence, and a read error may be involved. The chain couples TRBV5-3 to TRBJ1-3; D call uncertain. TRBV5-3 is sorted into the ORF group, with uncertain function. The CDR3 length is 9 residues. CDR3: CASSLTNTF. As DNA, the CDR3 is TGTGCCAGCAGCTTGACTAACACCTTT.

This clonotype is medium-sized in the sample. The genes are TRBV6-1 and TRBJ2-5; D is unclear. The CDR3 consists of 13 residues. The ends were cut back, 5 bases at V and 0 bases at J, with 7 bases in the middle. Germline V CDR1 and CDR2: MNHNS, SASEGT. Here the CDR3 DNA reads TGTGCCAGCAGTTTTCAATACCAAGAGACCCAGTACTTC. It is translated as CASSFQYQETQYF.

The rearrangement joins TRBV15 to TRBJ1-1; 8 bases line up with TRBD1. The length of the CDR3 is 15 residues. V shed 1 base and J 1 base; nucleotides not matched to a gene: 2. The germline CDR1 and CDR2 sequences are LNHNV and YYDKDF (reference sequence). The CDR3 sequence: CATSRGTGRNTEAFF. The CDR3 coding sequence is TGTGCCACCAGCAGAGGGACAGGGAGGAACACTGAAGCTTTCTTT.

Note on this clonotype: The CDR3 ends on some other residue instead of the conserved phenylalanine or tryptophan, so this is likely a read error. The DNA is omitted, as the CDR3 cannot be located on it reliably, and the CDR3 follows TCRdb's listing. This sequence joins TRBV7-6 and TRBJ2-3; the DNA was not used to check the table's D call, TRBD1. The CDR3 extends over 15 residues, inclusive of both ends. CDR1 and CDR2 (germline): SGHVS, FNYEAQ. The chain's CDR3 is CASSQGDLNEQFFGP.

This clonotype was observed many times. This may be a read error, as it is one base from a much larger clone. The J gene is TRBJ2-5, the V gene TRBV12-3 or TRBV12-4, with no clear D. CDR3 size: 14 residues. Between the trimmed V and J ends, which lost 5 bases and 11 bases, there was a span of 21 bases. CDR3 DNA: TGTGCCAGCAGTCCGACGCGACTTTACAATGAGCAGTACTTC. This sequence encodes CASSPTRLYNEQYF.

The chain uses TRBV9 and TRBJ2-1, with D uncertain. Germline CDR1 and CDR2: SGDLS and YYNGEE. With 3 bases removed from V and 5 bases from J, the gap between germline ends came to 6 bases. The CDR3 runs 12 residues. CDR3 sequence reads: CASSAYHNEQFF. The CDR3 region has the DNA TGTGCCAGCAGCGCCTACCACAATGAGCAGTTCTTC.

This clonotype was seen only once. The CDR3 does not close with the conserved phenylalanine or tryptophan, likely indicating a read error. The DNA is omitted, as the CDR3 cannot be located on it reliably, and the CDR3 follows TCRdb's listing. CDR3 sequence: CASSLGRAGYTFGS. The chain carries TRBV12-3 or TRBV12-4 and TRBJ2-7; the D call of TRBD1 is as the table states it, not checked on the DNA. Inclusive of both ends, the CDR3 amounts to 14 amino acids.

Comments on this clonotype: Given a much more abundant clone one base away, this may be a read error. The chain joins TRBV2 to TRBJ2-1; D is possibly TRBD2 (7 bases). Trimming left V 8 bases short and J 10 bases short, with 27 bases between. The CDR3 loop spans 16 amino acids. In germline, CDR1 is SNHLY, CDR2 FYNNEI. The CDR3 nucleotides read TGTGCCAGCCGGCGGTGGGGGTCGGGGGGCCTCTACGAGCAGTTCTTC. It is translated as CASRRWGSGGLYEQFF.

This clonotype was recorded a few times. The CDR3 carries no conserved terminal phenylalanine or tryptophan, so it likely arises from a read error. No DNA is shown, since the ends of the CDR3 on it are uncertain; the CDR3 is the one TCRdb lists. The gene calls are TRBV6-1 and TRBJ2-1; the table's TRBD1 call for D was not verified on the DNA. Germline CDR1 and CDR2: MNHNS and SASEGT. The CDR3 spans 15 residues, counting both ends. CDR3 residues: CASSTRTGRMVSSTS.

The rearrangement joins TRBV28 to TRBJ2-1, with a tentative D call TRBD2 (5 bases). Germline V gene lookup returns CDR1 MDHEN and CDR2 SYDVKM. CDR3 length: 17 amino acids. The V and J ends lost 1 base and 0 bases respectively, with 13 bases between them. CDR3: CASSLYPSGSSYNEQFF. In DNA, the CDR3 is TGTGCCAGCAGTTTATATCCAAGCGGTAGCTCCTACAATGAGCAGTTCTTC.

The rearrangement joins TRBV7-6 to TRBJ2-1, with 9 positions matching TRBD1. The J call may be in error: the DNA end matches TRBJ2-7 better. This CDR3 spans 18 amino acids. Germline CDR1 reads SGHVS; CDR2 reads FNYEAQ. The CDR3 DNA is TGTGCCAGCAGCTCCACCCTCGGTGGGACAGGGACAGGAGGGGAGCAGTACTTC. Protein: CASSSTLGGTGTGGEQYF.

This clonotype has more than one count but fewer than ten. A much larger clone is a single base away; this may be a read error. The rearrangement uses TRBV5-8 and TRBJ2-6; D gene ambiguous. The J call may be in error: the DNA end matches TRBJ2-7 better. There are 13 residues in the CDR3. Germline V gene data show CDR1 as SGHTS and CDR2 as YDEGEE. CDR3 nucleotide sequence: TGTGCCAGCAGCTTGGCAGGAGATAATGAGCAGTACTTC. The encoded protein is CASSLAGDNEQYF.

This rearrangement joins TRBV14 to TRBJ1-1; no clear D. The CDR3 loop spans 13 amino acids. V gave up 1 base and J gave up 6 bases, with 9 bases separating them. Germline CDR1 SGHDN, CDR2 FVKESK. The CDR3 loop reads CASSQGYWAEAFF. The CDR3 nucleotides are TGTGCCAGCAGCCAAGGGTATTGGGCTGAAGCTTTCTTT. The whole variable domain, filled in from reference TRBV14 and TRBJ1-1, reads EAGVTQFPSHSVIEKGQTVTLRCDPISGHDNLYWYRRVMGKEIKFLLHFVKESKQDESGMPNNRFLAERTGGTYSTLKVQPAELEDSGVYFCASSQGYWAEAFFGQGTRLTVV.

Many counts were recorded for this clonotype. This rearrangement joins TRBV19 to TRBJ1-1; D is undetermined. The CDR3 consists of 11 residues. V was cut by 5 bases and J by 3 bases, with 4 bases left in between. Looked up from germline, CDR1 is LNHDA and CDR2 is SQIVND (reference sequence). CDR3 nucleotides: TGTGCCAGTAGTTTACACACTGAAGCTTTCTTT. It specifies CASSLHTEAFF.